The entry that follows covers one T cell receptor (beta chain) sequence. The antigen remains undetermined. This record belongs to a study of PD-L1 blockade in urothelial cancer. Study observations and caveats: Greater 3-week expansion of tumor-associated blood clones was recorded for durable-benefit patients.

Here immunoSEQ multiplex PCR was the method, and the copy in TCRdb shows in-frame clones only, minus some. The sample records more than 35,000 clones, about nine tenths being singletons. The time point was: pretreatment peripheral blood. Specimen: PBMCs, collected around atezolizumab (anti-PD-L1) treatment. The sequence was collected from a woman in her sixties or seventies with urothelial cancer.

The CDR3 spells CASSPSSEQYF. As DNA, the CDR3 is TGTGCCAGCAGCCCCTCGTCGGAGCAGTACTTC. The rearrangement joins TRBV7-9 to TRBJ2-7; no reliable D call. Deletions cut 5 bases from V and 7 bases from J, with 9 bases between. Germline CDR1 and CDR2: SEHNR and FQNEAQ (reference sequence). This CDR3 region has 11 residues.